This T cell receptor beta chain was sequenced for a study of graft-versus-host responses after intestinal transplantation. TCRdb's copy holds only in-frame clones and misses some; the assay was immunoSEQ multiplex PCR. The data show about 93,000 clones, approximately 92% seen once. Germline V gives CDR1 MNHEY, CDR2 SMNVEV (reference sequence). The V end was cut by 3 bases, the J end by 0 bases, with 8 bases between. The CDR3 length is 14 residues. Concerning this clone itself: The antigen remains unidentified.

The chain combines TRBV27 with TRBJ1-2; D may be TRBD1 (5 bases). Sample: unstimulated CD8+ T cells sorted from spleen or lymph node cells, taken before intestinal transplant. The receptor was derived from a human donor who received an intestinal transplant. This CDR3 is CASSFRASNYGYTF. The DNA for the CDR3 is TGTGCCAGCAGTTTCAGGGCGTCTAACTATGGCTACACCTTC.